This TCR beta chain derives from a study of blood T cell repertoires in COVID-19 (dated by TCRdb to 2018 to 2020). With regard to the full study: Samples from collaborators originated in the United States, Italy and Spain and spanned both the acute and convalescent phases of COVID-19. The prospective study material was composed of cDNA or gDNA derived from T cells, B-cell-depleted T cells, or PBMCs. The dataset comprised deeply sampled blood TCRbeta repertoires from subjects exposed to, actively infected with, or recovered from COVID-19. The repertoires were released in a freely available public database intended as a resource for research on the immune response to SARS-CoV-2. Samples were obtained from the ongoing ImmuneRACE study (first 160 participants) and from roughly 1,300 subjects provided by 6 global collaborators. The sample metadata nearly always contained a de-identified subject ID, COVID-19 status, age in years and sex. Where HLA class I and class II types were available, the types were taken from metadata supplied by the sample provider, not from assay-based typing.

The collaborating institutions used their own protocols to collect whole blood in K2EDTA tubes. For TCRbeta analysis, collaborator samples were shipped as frozen whole blood, as isolated PBMCs, or as DNA extracted from either sample type. Broader findings and caveats from the paper: How much clinical and demographic metadata was included differed by source and by participant, and the metadata was provided uncurated.

Details on this clone: This receptor's antigen is unknown. No qualities accompany the bases; no much larger clone lies one base away.

Clipping removes 4 bases from V and 3 bases from J, with 4 as the unmatched junction base count. The CDR3 sequence holds 15 residues, the cysteine and phenylalanine included. The retained sequence is limited to the CDR3, 45 bases, with the frame set at the first base. Taken from the germline V gene, the CDR1 and CDR2 loops are KGHDR and SFDVKD. TCRbeta CDR3 regions were amplified from genomic DNA by means of the immunoSEQ Assay, a bias-controlled multiplex PCR. Per the authors' processing: Within the assay, amplification of reference gene primers was used to estimate how many nucleated cells each sample contained. Sequence reads were collapsed and filtered to measure the absolute abundance of every unique TCRbeta CDR3 rearrangement. For each sample, productive Simpson clonality was calculated as the square root of Simpson's diversity index across productive rearrangements. TCRdb obtained this table from immuneACCESS and retained in-frame rearrangements with V and J assigned. These tables miss some clones; where compared with another copy, unresolved V genes account for less than half of the shortfall, and the remainder is unexplained. V and J calls and clone size follow that table, whereas D and trimming were derived from the DNA. The sample has approximately 92,000 clones on record, around 83% of them singletons. The biggest ten clones account for 2% of the sample.

The chain links TRBV24-1 with TRBJ1-2, and TRBD1 matches 10 of the central bases. The receptor comes from a man in his sixties or seventies with active or convalescent COVID-19. Specimen: peripheral blood. For the CDR3, the sequence is CATSDPTGGDYGYTF. The bases read TGTGCCACCAGTGACCCGACAGGGGGCGACTATGGCTACACCTTC.